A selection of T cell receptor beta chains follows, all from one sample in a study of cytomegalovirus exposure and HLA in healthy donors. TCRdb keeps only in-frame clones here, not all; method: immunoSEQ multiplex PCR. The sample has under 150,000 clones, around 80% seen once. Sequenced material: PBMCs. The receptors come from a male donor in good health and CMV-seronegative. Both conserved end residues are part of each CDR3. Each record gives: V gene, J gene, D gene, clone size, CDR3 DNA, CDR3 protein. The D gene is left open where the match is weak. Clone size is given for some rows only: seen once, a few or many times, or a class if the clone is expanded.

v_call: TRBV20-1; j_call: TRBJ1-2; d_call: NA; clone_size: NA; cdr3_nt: TGCGCAGGCCATGCTAACTATGGCTACACCTTC; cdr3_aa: CAGHANYGYTF
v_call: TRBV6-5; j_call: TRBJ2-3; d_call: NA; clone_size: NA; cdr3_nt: TGTGCCAGCAGAAGCGATCGCCGGGTGAATACGCAGTATTTT; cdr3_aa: CASRSDRRVNTQYF
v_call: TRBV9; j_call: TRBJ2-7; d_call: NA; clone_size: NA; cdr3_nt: TGTGCCAGCAGCCACCGCCCGACAGCAATATACTACGAGCAGTACTTC; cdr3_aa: CASSHRPTAIYYEQYF
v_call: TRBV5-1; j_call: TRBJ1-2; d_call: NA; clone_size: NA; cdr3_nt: TGCGCCAGCAGCCTGGATACAGACCTTTATGGCTACACCTTC; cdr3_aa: CASSLDTDLYGYTF
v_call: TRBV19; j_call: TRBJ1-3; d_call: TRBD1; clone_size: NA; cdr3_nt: TGTGCCAGTAGTATCCTAACAGGGGCTGGAAACACCATATATTTT; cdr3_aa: CASSILTGAGNTIYF
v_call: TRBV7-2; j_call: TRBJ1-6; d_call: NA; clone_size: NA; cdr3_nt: TGTGCCAGCAGCTTAGGAACTAGCTCCTATAATTCACCCCTCCACTTT; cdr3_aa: CASSLGTSSYNSPLHF
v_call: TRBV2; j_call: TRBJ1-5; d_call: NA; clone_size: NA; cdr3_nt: TGTGCCAGCAGGGCCATGGGCCGGCAGCCCCAGCATTTT; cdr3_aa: CASRAMGRQPQHF
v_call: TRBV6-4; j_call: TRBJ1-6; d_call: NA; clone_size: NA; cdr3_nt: TGTGCCAGCAGTGACACAGAGTATTCACCCCTCCACTTT; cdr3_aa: CASSDTEYSPLHF
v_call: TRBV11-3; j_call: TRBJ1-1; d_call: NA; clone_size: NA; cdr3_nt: TGTGCCAGCAGCATCGACCGCGGGACTGAAGCTTTCTTT; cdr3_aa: CASSIDRGTEAFF
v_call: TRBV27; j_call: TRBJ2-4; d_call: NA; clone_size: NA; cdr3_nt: TGTGCCAGCAGTTCTCCGCAACAGGGGAGGAACATTCAGTACTTC; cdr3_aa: CASSSPQQGRNIQYF
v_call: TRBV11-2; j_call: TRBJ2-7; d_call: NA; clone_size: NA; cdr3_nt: TGTGCCAGCAGCTTAGGGGGCGGCTACGAGCAGTACTTC; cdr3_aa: CASSLGGGYEQYF
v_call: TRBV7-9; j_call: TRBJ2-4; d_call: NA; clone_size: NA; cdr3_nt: TGTGCCAGCAGCTACTCAGGGGGGAGAGACATTCAGTACTTC; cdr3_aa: CASSYSGGRDIQYF
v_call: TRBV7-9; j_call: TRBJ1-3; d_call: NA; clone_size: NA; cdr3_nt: TGTGCCAGCAGCTTGGCGGACAGCTCTGGAAACACCATATATTTT; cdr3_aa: CASSLADSSGNTIYF
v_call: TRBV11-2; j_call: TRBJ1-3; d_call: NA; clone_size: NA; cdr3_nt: TGTGCCAGCAGCTTAAGCGGAAACACCATATATTTT; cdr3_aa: CASSLSGNTIYF
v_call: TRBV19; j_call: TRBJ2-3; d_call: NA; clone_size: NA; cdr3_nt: TGTGCCAGTACCGACAGGGATACGCAGTATTTT; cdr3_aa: CASTDRDTQYF
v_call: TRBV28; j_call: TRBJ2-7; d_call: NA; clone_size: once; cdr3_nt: TGTGCCAGCAGTTTTACGACTAGCTCCTACGAGCAGTACTTC; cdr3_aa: CASSFTTSSYEQYF
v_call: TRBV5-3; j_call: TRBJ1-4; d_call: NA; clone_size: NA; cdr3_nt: TGTGCCAGAAGCCATAAACTGTTTTTT; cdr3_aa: CARSHKLFF
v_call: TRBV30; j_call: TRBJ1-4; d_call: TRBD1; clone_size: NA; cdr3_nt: TGTGCCTGGAGCCGGGGACAGGGCCTCCAGGGGGAAAAACTGTTTTTT; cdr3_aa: CAWSRGQGLQGEKLFF
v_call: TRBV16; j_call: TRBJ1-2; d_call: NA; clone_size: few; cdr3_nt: TGTGCCAGCAGCCTTGCCTCAGGCGTATCAAGTGGCTACACCTTC; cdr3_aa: CASSLASGVSSGYTF
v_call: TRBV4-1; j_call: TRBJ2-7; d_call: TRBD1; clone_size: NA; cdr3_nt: TGCGCCAGCAGCCCGGGACAGGGTTCTTACGAGCAGTACTTC; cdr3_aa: CASSPGQGSYEQYF
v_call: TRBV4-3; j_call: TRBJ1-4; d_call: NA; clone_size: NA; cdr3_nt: TGCGCCAGCAGCCAAGATCTCCCGCGGGCAACTAATGAAAAACTGTTTTTT; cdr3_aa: CASSQDLPRATNEKLFF
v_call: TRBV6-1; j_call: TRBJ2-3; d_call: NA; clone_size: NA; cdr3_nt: TGTGCCAGTGCCGGGGACTTAGAGACAGATACGCAGTATTTT; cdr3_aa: CASAGDLETDTQYF
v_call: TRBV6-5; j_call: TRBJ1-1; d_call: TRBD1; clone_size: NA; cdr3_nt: TGTGCCAGCAGCCGAGACCGACAGGGAAGGACTGAAGCTTTCTTT; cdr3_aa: CASSRDRQGRTEAFF
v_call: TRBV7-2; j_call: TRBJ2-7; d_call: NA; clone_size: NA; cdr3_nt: TGTGCCAGCAGCTTGTTCGGCTACGAGCAGTACTTC; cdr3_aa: CASSLFGYEQYF
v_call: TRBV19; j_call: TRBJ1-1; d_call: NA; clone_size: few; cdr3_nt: TGTGCCAGTACCCAACAGAGGGTAGACACTGAAGCTTTCTTT; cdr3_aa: CASTQQRVDTEAFF
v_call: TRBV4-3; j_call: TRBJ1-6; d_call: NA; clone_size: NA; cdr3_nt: TGCGCCAGCAGCCATGCACAGGGCGGCTATTCACCCCTCCACTTT; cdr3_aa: CASSHAQGGYSPLHF
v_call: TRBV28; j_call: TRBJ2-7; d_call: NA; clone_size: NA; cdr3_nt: TGTGCCAGCAGTCCACAGGGTACGGGCGAGCAGTACTTC; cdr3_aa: CASSPQGTGEQYF
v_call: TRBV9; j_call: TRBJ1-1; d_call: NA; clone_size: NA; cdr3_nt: TGTGCCAGCAGCGTAGGCGGTCCCACTGAAGCTTTCTTT; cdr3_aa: CASSVGGPTEAFF
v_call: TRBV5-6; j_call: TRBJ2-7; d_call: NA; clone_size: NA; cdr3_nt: TGTGCCAGCAGCTTGGTCTCTTACGAGCAGTACTTC; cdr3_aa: CASSLVSYEQYF
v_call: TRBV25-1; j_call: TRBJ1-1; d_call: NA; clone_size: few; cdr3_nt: TGTGCCAGCAGTGACAGGGTCAATTTTGCAGCTTTCTTT; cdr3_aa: CASSDRVNFAAFF
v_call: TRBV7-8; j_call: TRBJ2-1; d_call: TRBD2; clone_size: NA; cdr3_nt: TGTGCCAGCAGCTTAGGGACTAGTATCCCTTACAATGAGCAGTTCTTC; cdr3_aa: CASSLGTSIPYNEQFF